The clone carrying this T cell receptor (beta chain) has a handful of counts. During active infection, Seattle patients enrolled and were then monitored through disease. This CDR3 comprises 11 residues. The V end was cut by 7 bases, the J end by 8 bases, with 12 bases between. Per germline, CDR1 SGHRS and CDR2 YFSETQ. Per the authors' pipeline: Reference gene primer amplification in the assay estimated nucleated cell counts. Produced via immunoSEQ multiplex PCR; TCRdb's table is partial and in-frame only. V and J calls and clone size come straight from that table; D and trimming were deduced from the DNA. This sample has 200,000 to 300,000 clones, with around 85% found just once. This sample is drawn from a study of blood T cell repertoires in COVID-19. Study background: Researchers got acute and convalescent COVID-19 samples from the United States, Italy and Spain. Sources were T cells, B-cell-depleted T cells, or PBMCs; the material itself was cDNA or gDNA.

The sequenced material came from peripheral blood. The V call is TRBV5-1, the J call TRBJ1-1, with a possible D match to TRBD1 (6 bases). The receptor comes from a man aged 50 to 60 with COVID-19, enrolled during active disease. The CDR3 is CASSRGQEAFF. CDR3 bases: TGCGCCAGCTCTAGAGGACAGGAAGCTTTCTTT.